The sequence of this T cell receptor (beta chain) was determined in a study of shared clonotypes between healthy human individuals. This CDR3 comprises 13 residues. Germline lookup yields CDR1 SEHNR and CDR2 FQNEAQ (reference sequence). V was pared by 1 base and J by 7 bases, with 10 bases between. The study ran the assay at deep level. It was across several immunoSEQ plates that each subset's genomic DNA was evenly split. Profiling relied on immunoSEQ multiplex PCR, and the TCRdb table lists in-frame clones only, not all of them. The top ten clones hold roughly 0.36% of a sample with millions of clones, 93% of them seen once. From CD4+ cells came CD45RA+ naive and CD45RA-negative memory subsets.

Sequencing was performed on naive CD4+ T cells from PBMCs. The subset denotes: CD45RA+ positively selected. The V and J genes are TRBV7-9 and TRBJ1-2; D is unresolved. The receptor was isolated from a man younger than 35 in good health. Some clones in this sample may be carry-over from other donors' samples. As DNA, the CDR3 is TGTGCCAGCAGCTTAGAGGGTGTAAGTGGCTACACCTTC. Encoded protein: CASSLEGVSGYTF.